This T cell receptor (beta chain) originates from a study of cytomegalovirus exposure and HLA in healthy donors. Overall study findings and caveats: Another analysis was done later, and it associated 16,951 TCR beta sequences with HLA alleles at 0.05 false discovery rate. CMV antigen specificity of a few CMV-associated chains was confirmed in vitro.

Worth noting for this clone: Its antigen is as yet unknown.

Nominal health characterized the donors when sampled, though unrecorded immune exposures were likely. Primers included in the PCR were 60 Vbeta and 13 Jbeta primers. The table came from immunoSEQ multiplex PCR; TCRdb's copy has only in-frame clones and leaves some out. The sample has about 100,000 clones; roughly four fifths are singletons. The material sequenced was PBMCs. The sequence derives from a male donor in good health and CMV-seropositive.

The CDR3 DNA is TGTGCCAGCAGCTCCCGGGACAGGGGTTATGGCTACACCTTC. Protein sequence: CASSSRDRGYGYTF. The chain links TRBV7-9 to TRBJ1-2, with 10 bases aligning to TRBD1. The CDR3 runs 14 residues. With 4 bases clipped from V and 5 bases from J, the junction kept 4 bases outside the gene matches. CDR1 and CDR2 (germline): SEHNR, FQNEAQ (reference sequence).